This T cell receptor beta chain was recorded in a study of T-cell reconstitution after alpha-beta-depleted transplantation in children. In this sample, this clonotype turned up a few times. The V end was cut by 5 bases, the J end by 5 bases, with 19 bases between. Germline V CDR1 and CDR2: MGHRA, YSYEKL. The CDR3 loop spans 16 amino acids. Unique molecular identifiers were incorporated into the prepared TCRbeta library. TCRdb fed the PCR reads into MiXCR, producing one record per CDR3 protein. The sample has about 540,000 distinct CDR3 sequences; roughly 18% are singletons. The V call is TRBV4-1, the J call TRBJ2-1; weak D call: TRBD1 (5 bases). The source material was PBMCs from the stem cell graft donor, sampled from the stem cell graft. The clonotype originates from a human donor who donated a stem cell graft to a child with acute lymphoblastic leukemia. The CDR3 bases are TGCGCCAGCAGCTCTCCTTGGAGAGGACAAGACAATGAGCAGTTCTTC. It translates to CASSSPWRGQDNEQFF.